Listed below are T cell receptor beta chains from one sample, sequenced in a study of shared clonotypes between healthy human individuals. The repertoire was sequenced with immunoSEQ multiplex PCR; TCRdb's copy has only in-frame clones and lacks some. The repertoire includes roughly 1,000,000 clones, about four fifths of them detected once, and 0.61% sits in the top ten. Sample: memory CD4+ T cells from PBMCs. The receptors derive from a man between 18 and 29 years old in good health. Some clones in this sample may be carry-over from other donors' samples. Both conserved end residues are part of each CDR3. D genes are given only for firm matches. Clone size, where shown, is once, few, many, or a class for clones that have expanded.

D gene: NA; J gene: TRBJ1-2; V gene: TRBV28; clone size: NA; CDR3 protein: CATFPPGTLGGYTF; CDR3 DNA: TGTGCCACCTTCCCACCAGGCACCCTGGGGGGCTACACCTTC
D gene: NA; J gene: TRBJ1-4; V gene: TRBV4-2; clone size: NA; CDR3 protein: CASRLRSQGPNEKLFF; CDR3 DNA: TGTGCCAGCAGACTACGCAGTCAGGGTCCTAATGAAAAACTGTTTTTT
D gene: TRBD2; J gene: TRBJ2-3; V gene: TRBV7-9; clone size: once; CDR3 protein: CASSFQAGGLTDTQYF; CDR3 DNA: TGTGCCAGCAGCTTTCAGGCGGGAGGACTCACAGATACGCAGTATTTT
D gene: TRBD1; J gene: TRBJ1-1; V gene: TRBV2; clone size: NA; CDR3 protein: CASETTGLNTEAFF; CDR3 DNA: TGTGCCAGCGAGACGACAGGGCTCAACACTGAAGCTTTCTTT
D gene: NA; J gene: TRBJ2-7; V gene: TRBV11-2; clone size: NA; CDR3 protein: CASSLGVSSYEQYF; CDR3 DNA: TGTGCCAGCAGCTTAGGGGTTAGCTCCTACGAGCAGTACTTC
D gene: NA; J gene: TRBJ1-5; V gene: TRBV7-2; clone size: NA; CDR3 protein: CASSWGKTNQPQHF; CDR3 DNA: TGTGCCAGCAGCTGGGGAAAGACAAATCAGCCCCAGCATTTT
D gene: TRBD1; J gene: TRBJ1-4; V gene: TRBV5-5; clone size: NA; CDR3 protein: CASSLRTGGEKLFF; CDR3 DNA: TGTGCCAGCAGCCTCAGGACAGGAGGGGAAAAACTGTTTTTT
D gene: NA; J gene: TRBJ1-5; V gene: TRBV10-3; clone size: few; CDR3 protein: CAISENREGNQPQHF; CDR3 DNA: TGTGCCATCAGTGAGAATAGGGAGGGCAATCAGCCCCAGCATTTT
D gene: NA; J gene: TRBJ2-1; V gene: TRBV21-1; clone size: NA; CDR3 protein: CASSPHQGFRNNEQFF; CDR3 DNA: TGTGCCAGCAGCCCCCACCAGGGGTTCAGGAACAATGAGCAGTTCTTC
D gene: NA; J gene: TRBJ1-2; V gene: TRBV28; clone size: NA; CDR3 protein: CASSYQNYGYTF; CDR3 DNA: TGTGCCAGCAGTTACCAAAACTATGGCTACACCTTC
D gene: NA; J gene: TRBJ1-4; V gene: TRBV7-6; clone size: once; CDR3 protein: CASSADTAGGKLFF; CDR3 DNA: TGTGCCAGCAGCGCAGACACGGCCGGGGGGAAACTGTTTTTT
D gene: TRBD1; J gene: TRBJ2-2; V gene: TRBV6-1; clone size: NA; CDR3 protein: CASSEWTHRGRAGELFF; CDR3 DNA: TGTGCCAGCAGTGAATGGACACACAGGGGGCGAGCCGGGGAGCTGTTTTTT
D gene: NA; J gene: TRBJ2-7; V gene: TRBV29-1; clone size: NA; CDR3 protein: CSAQAGSYEQYF; CDR3 DNA: TGCAGCGCGCAGGCCGGCTCCTACGAGCAGTACTTC
D gene: NA; J gene: TRBJ2-2; V gene: TRBV11-2; clone size: NA; CDR3 protein: CASSEEGLNTGELFF; CDR3 DNA: TGTGCCAGCAGCGAAGAGGGCCTAAACACCGGGGAGCTGTTTTTT
D gene: NA; J gene: TRBJ2-5; V gene: TRBV28; clone size: NA; CDR3 protein: CASSPAQETQYF; CDR3 DNA: TGTGCCAGCAGCCCAGCGCAAGAGACCCAGTACTTC
D gene: NA; J gene: TRBJ2-3; V gene: TRBV5-1; clone size: NA; CDR3 protein: CASSLVSAGSGTDTQYF; CDR3 DNA: TGCGCCAGCAGCTTGGTCTCGGCGGGCTCTGGGACAGATACGCAGTATTTT
D gene: NA; J gene: TRBJ2-1; V gene: TRBV5-1; clone size: NA; CDR3 protein: CASSSQGGAYNEQFF; CDR3 DNA: TGCGCCAGCAGCTCACAGGGAGGCGCCTACAATGAGCAGTTCTTC
D gene: NA; J gene: TRBJ2-1; V gene: TRBV11-3; clone size: NA; CDR3 protein: CASSFTGLGEQFF; CDR3 DNA: TGTGCCAGCAGCTTTACAGGGCTGGGTGAGCAGTTCTTC
D gene: TRBD2; J gene: TRBJ2-1; V gene: TRBV6-6; clone size: NA; CDR3 protein: CASSSGTSLLSDEQFF; CDR3 DNA: TGTGCCAGCAGCTCCGGGACTAGCCTTCTAAGCGATGAGCAGTTCTTC
D gene: NA; J gene: TRBJ1-1; V gene: TRBV7-8; clone size: NA; CDR3 protein: CASSLGGSEAFF; CDR3 DNA: TGTGCCAGCAGCTTAGGTGGCAGTGAAGCTTTCTTT
D gene: NA; J gene: TRBJ2-3; V gene: TRBV25-1; clone size: NA; CDR3 protein: CASSESGRWQLDTQYF; CDR3 DNA: TGTGCCAGCAGTGAATCAGGGAGGTGGCAATTAGATACGCAGTATTTT
D gene: TRBD2; J gene: TRBJ2-1; V gene: TRBV10-2; clone size: NA; CDR3 protein: CASRRGGDEQFF; CDR3 DNA: TGCGCCAGCAGGCGGGGGGGAGATGAGCAGTTCTTC
D gene: NA; J gene: TRBJ1-4; V gene: TRBV7-9; clone size: NA; CDR3 protein: CASRPLRATNEKLFF; CDR3 DNA: TGTGCCAGCAGACCTCTGAGGGCAACTAATGAAAAACTGTTTTTT
D gene: NA; J gene: TRBJ2-5; V gene: TRBV7-2; clone size: NA; CDR3 protein: CASSLGIHQETQYF; CDR3 DNA: TGTGCCAGCAGCTTGGGGATCCACCAAGAGACCCAGTACTTC
D gene: NA; J gene: TRBJ2-6; V gene: TRBV28; clone size: NA; CDR3 protein: CASGPPNVSGANVLTF; CDR3 DNA: TGTGCCAGCGGGCCTCCGAACGTGTCTGGGGCCAACGTCCTGACTTTC
D gene: TRBD2; J gene: TRBJ2-5; V gene: TRBV6-6; clone size: once; CDR3 protein: CASRVTSGSRETQYF; CDR3 DNA: TGTGCCAGCAGGGTCACTAGCGGGAGTCGGGAGACCCAGTACTTC
D gene: TRBD2; J gene: TRBJ2-7; V gene: TRBV10-3; clone size: NA; CDR3 protein: CAIRSSGRAETAYEQYF; CDR3 DNA: TGTGCCATCAGATCTAGCGGGAGGGCCGAAACGGCCTACGAGCAGTACTTC
D gene: NA; J gene: TRBJ2-1; V gene: TRBV29-1; clone size: NA; CDR3 protein: CSAYREPYNEQFF; CDR3 DNA: TGCAGCGCGTACAGGGAACCCTACAATGAGCAGTTCTTC
D gene: NA; J gene: TRBJ2-1; V gene: TRBV19; clone size: NA; CDR3 protein: CASSIDPPIPLSGLASSEQFF; CDR3 DNA: TGTGCCAGTAGTATAGATCCCCCAATCCCCCTTAGCGGTTTGGCAAGCAGTGAGCAGTTCTTC
D gene: NA; J gene: TRBJ1-2; V gene: TRBV28; clone size: NA; CDR3 protein: CASSRGARRTNYGYTF; CDR3 DNA: TGTGCCAGCAGTCGCGGGGCCAGGCGGACTAACTATGGCTACACCTTC
D gene: NA; J gene: TRBJ2-7; V gene: TRBV28; clone size: NA; CDR3 protein: CASSLSPLVQYF; CDR3 DNA: TGTGCCAGCAGTTTATCCCCTCTTGTGCAGTACTTC
D gene: NA; J gene: TRBJ2-3; V gene: TRBV29-1; clone size: NA; CDR3 protein: CSVVGGATDTQYF; CDR3 DNA: TGCAGCGTCGTAGGGGGGGCCACAGATACGCAGTATTTT
D gene: NA; J gene: TRBJ1-2; V gene: TRBV4-1; clone size: NA; CDR3 protein: CASSQPPPVEWGYTF; CDR3 DNA: TGCGCCAGCAGCCAGCCCCCCCCAGTGGAGTGGGGCTACACCTTC
D gene: TRBD2; J gene: TRBJ2-1; V gene: TRBV5-1; clone size: NA; CDR3 protein: CASSLTASGRRGEQFF; CDR3 DNA: TGCGCCAGCAGCTTGACGGCTAGCGGGAGAAGGGGTGAGCAGTTCTTC
D gene: TRBD2; J gene: TRBJ2-7; V gene: TRBV6-5; clone size: NA; CDR3 protein: CASRALAGSNYEQYF; CDR3 DNA: TGTGCCAGCAGGGCCCTAGCGGGATCAAATTACGAGCAGTACTTC
D gene: NA; J gene: TRBJ1-1; V gene: TRBV2; clone size: few; CDR3 protein: CASSAGETEAFF; CDR3 DNA: TGTGCCAGCAGTGCCGGGGAGACTGAAGCTTTCTTT
D gene: NA; J gene: TRBJ1-1; V gene: TRBV30; clone size: NA; CDR3 protein: CACSHMGGRTEAFF; CDR3 DNA: TGTGCCTGCTCACACATGGGTGGACGCACTGAAGCTTTCTTT
D gene: NA; J gene: TRBJ1-3; V gene: TRBV7-8; clone size: NA; CDR3 protein: CASSSLNRVGNTIYF; CDR3 DNA: TGTGCCAGCAGCTCCCTCAACAGGGTTGGAAACACCATATATTTT
D gene: TRBD2; J gene: TRBJ2-3; V gene: TRBV5-1; clone size: NA; CDR3 protein: CASSLGTRTADTQYF; CDR3 DNA: TGCGCCAGCAGCTTAGGGACTAGAACAGCAGATACGCAGTATTTT
D gene: NA; J gene: TRBJ1-3; V gene: TRBV28; clone size: NA; CDR3 protein: CASKRAGNTIYF; CDR3 DNA: TGTGCCAGCAAAAGGGCTGGAAACACCATATATTTT
D gene: NA; J gene: TRBJ2-3; V gene: TRBV10-1; clone size: once; CDR3 protein: CASSEGGLTDTQYF; CDR3 DNA: TGCGCCAGCAGTGAGGGCGGACTTACAGATACGCAGTATTTT
D gene: TRBD1; J gene: TRBJ1-5; V gene: TRBV28; clone size: NA; CDR3 protein: CASRTLDRWNQPQHF; CDR3 DNA: TGTGCCAGCAGAACGTTGGACAGGTGGAATCAGCCCCAGCATTTT
D gene: NA; J gene: TRBJ2-1; V gene: TRBV14; clone size: NA; CDR3 protein: CASSQQHLRGGNEQFF; CDR3 DNA: TGTGCCAGCAGCCAGCAACACCTCAGGGGTGGGAATGAGCAGTTCTTC
D gene: NA; J gene: TRBJ1-2; V gene: TRBV27; clone size: NA; CDR3 protein: CASRGVSYGYTF; CDR3 DNA: TGTGCCAGTAGGGGGGTCAGCTATGGCTACACCTTC
D gene: NA; J gene: TRBJ2-1; V gene: TRBV5-8; clone size: NA; CDR3 protein: CASSLAGGLVLFF; CDR3 DNA: TGTGCCAGCAGCTTGGCCGGGGGTCTAGTATTGTTCTTC
D gene: NA; J gene: TRBJ2-7; V gene: TRBV10-3; clone size: NA; CDR3 protein: CAISDRATYEQYF; CDR3 DNA: TGTGCCATCAGTGACAGGGCTACTTACGAGCAGTACTTC
D gene: TRBD2; J gene: TRBJ2-3; V gene: TRBV15; clone size: NA; CDR3 protein: CATSRKGLAGVRDTQYF; CDR3 DNA: TGTGCCACCAGCAGAAAAGGACTAGCGGGAGTAAGGGATACGCAGTATTTT
D gene: TRBD1; J gene: TRBJ2-5; V gene: TRBV19; clone size: once; CDR3 protein: CASSIKGNRGQETQYF; CDR3 DNA: TGTGCCAGTAGCATTAAGGGAAACAGGGGGCAAGAGACCCAGTACTTC
D gene: TRBD2; J gene: TRBJ2-7; V gene: TRBV15; clone size: NA; CDR3 protein: CATSTGRAIYEQYF; CDR3 DNA: TGTGCCACCAGCACCGGGAGGGCCATTTACGAGCAGTACTTC
D gene: TRBD2; J gene: TRBJ2-2; V gene: TRBV28; clone size: NA; CDR3 protein: CASSPGGWAGELFF; CDR3 DNA: TGTGCCAGCAGCCCGGGGGGTTGGGCCGGGGAGCTGTTTTTT
D gene: NA; J gene: TRBJ1-1; V gene: TRBV30; clone size: few; CDR3 protein: CAWRQGSTEAFF; CDR3 DNA: TGTGCCTGGAGGCAGGGGTCCACTGAAGCTTTCTTT
D gene: NA; J gene: TRBJ1-5; V gene: TRBV7-2; clone size: NA; CDR3 protein: CASSLLSNQPQHF; CDR3 DNA: TGTGCCAGCAGCTTACTTAGCAATCAGCCCCAGCATTTT
D gene: NA; J gene: TRBJ2-5; V gene: TRBV5-4; clone size: NA; CDR3 protein: CASSRRQPQETQYF; CDR3 DNA: TGTGCCAGCAGCAGAAGACAGCCTCAAGAGACCCAGTACTTC
D gene: NA; J gene: TRBJ1-1; V gene: TRBV5-1; clone size: NA; CDR3 protein: CASSSGGTQDTEAFF; CDR3 DNA: TGCGCCAGCAGCTCGGGGGGGACCCAGGACACTGAAGCTTTCTTT
D gene: NA; J gene: TRBJ1-1; V gene: TRBV19; clone size: few; CDR3 protein: CASSIDPLARNTEAFF; CDR3 DNA: TGTGCCAGTAGTATAGATCCCCTGGCAAGGAACACTGAAGCTTTCTTT